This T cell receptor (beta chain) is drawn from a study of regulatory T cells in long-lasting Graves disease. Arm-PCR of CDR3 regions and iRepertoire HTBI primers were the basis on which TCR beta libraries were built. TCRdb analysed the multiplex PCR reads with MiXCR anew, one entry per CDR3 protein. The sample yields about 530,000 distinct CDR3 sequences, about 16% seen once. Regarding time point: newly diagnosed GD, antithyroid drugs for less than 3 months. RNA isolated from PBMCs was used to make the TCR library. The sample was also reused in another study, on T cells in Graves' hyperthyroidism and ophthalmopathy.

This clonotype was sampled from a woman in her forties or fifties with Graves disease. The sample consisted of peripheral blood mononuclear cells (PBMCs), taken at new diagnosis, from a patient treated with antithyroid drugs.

CDR3 region: CATPVRPFEQYF. The CDR3 DNA reads as TGTGCCACCCCCGTTCGGCCGTTCGAGCAGTACTTC. The J gene is TRBJ2-7, the V gene TRBV24-1; D is undetermined. The V gene lost 9 bases and the J gene lost 6 bases, with 14 bases spanning the gap. The CDR3 loop spans 12 amino acids. Germline V gene sequence: CDR1 KGHDR, CDR2 SFDVKD.